This entry features one T cell receptor beta chain sequence. Its antigen is unidentified. Per donor, one heparinised blood draw averaged around 120 mL. The data are from a study of beta chain features in type 1 diabetes. Study-level points and caveats: In comparison with healthy donors, patients had naive, central memory and Treg TCRB repertoires that appeared more similar. In every one of the four CD4+ subsets, TCRB CDR3s were moderately but significantly shorter in Type 1 diabetes patients.

The germline V gene has CDR1 SQVTM and CDR2 ANQGSEA. There are 13 residues in the CDR3. V gave up 7 bases and J gave up 6 bases, with 16 bases separating them. The study reverse transcribed the entire isolated RNA, so it sequenced expressed TCRB transcripts. This table comes from immunoSEQ multiplex PCR, and its TCRdb copy is limited to in-frame clones, with some not included. The sample records tens of thousands of clones, approximately 52% being singletons. The source material was Tregs from blood. The chain is built from TRBV29-1 and TRBJ1-5; maybe TRBD1 (6 bases). This sequence was found in a woman in her 40s with type 1 diabetes. Here the CDR3 reads CSASQGLGQPQHF. The CDR3 DNA follows: TGCAGCGCCTCACAGGGTCTAGGTCAGCCCCAGCATTTT.